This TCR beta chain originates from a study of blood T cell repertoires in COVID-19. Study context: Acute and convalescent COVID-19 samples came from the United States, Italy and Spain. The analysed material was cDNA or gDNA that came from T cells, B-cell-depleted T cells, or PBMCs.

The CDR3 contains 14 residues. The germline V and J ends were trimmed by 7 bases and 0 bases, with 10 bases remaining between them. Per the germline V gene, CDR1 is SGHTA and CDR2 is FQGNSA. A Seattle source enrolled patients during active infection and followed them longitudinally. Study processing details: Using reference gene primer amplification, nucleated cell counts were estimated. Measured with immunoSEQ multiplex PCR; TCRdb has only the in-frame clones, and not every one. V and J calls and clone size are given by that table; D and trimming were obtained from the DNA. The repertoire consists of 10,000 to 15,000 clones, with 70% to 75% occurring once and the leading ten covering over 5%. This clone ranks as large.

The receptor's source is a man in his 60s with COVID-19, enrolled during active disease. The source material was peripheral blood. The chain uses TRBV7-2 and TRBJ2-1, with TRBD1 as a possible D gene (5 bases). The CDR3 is CASTPGNSYNEQFF. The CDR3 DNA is TGTGCCAGCACCCCAGGGAACTCCTACAATGAGCAGTTCTTC. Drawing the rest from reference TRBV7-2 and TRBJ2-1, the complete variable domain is GAGVSQSPSNKVTEKGKDVELRCDPISGHTALYWYRQSLGQGLEFLIYFQGNSAPDKSGLPSDRFSAERTGGSVSTLTIQRTQQEDSAVYLCASTPGNSYNEQFFGPGTRLTVL.